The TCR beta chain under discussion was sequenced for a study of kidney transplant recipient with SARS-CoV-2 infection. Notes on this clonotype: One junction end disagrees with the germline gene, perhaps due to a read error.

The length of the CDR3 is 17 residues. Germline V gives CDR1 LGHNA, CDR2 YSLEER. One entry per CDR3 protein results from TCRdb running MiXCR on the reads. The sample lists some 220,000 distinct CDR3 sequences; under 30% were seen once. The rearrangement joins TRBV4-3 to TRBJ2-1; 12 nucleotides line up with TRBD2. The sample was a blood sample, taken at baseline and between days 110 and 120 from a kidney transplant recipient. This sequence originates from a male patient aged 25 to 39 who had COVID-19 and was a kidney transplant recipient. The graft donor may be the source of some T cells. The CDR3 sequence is CASSQISGLAGGNERFF. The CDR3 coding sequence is TGCGCCAGCAGCCAAATTTCGGGACTAGCGGGCGGCAATGAGCGGTTCTTC.